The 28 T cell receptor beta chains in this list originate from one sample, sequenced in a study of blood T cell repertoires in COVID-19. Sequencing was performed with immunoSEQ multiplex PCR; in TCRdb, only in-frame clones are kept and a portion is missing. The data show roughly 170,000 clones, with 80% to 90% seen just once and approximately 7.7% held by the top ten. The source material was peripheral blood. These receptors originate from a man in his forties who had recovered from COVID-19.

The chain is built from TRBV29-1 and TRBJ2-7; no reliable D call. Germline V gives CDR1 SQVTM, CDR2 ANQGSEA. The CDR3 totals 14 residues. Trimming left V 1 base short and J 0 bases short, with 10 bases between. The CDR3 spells CSVEAGQASYEQYF. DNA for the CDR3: TGCAGCGTTGAAGCAGGCCAAGCCTCCTACGAGCAGTACTTC.

As DNA, the CDR3 is TGTGCCAGCAGTGAAGCCACGGTAATGTATAGCAATCAGCCCCAGCATTTT. This gives the protein CASSEATVMYSNQPQHF. V and J are TRBV6-1 and TRBJ1-5; no reliable D call. Trimming took 0 bases from V and 0 from J, leaving 12 bases between them. The CDR3 runs to 17 residues. CDR1 is MNHNS and CDR2 is SASEGT in the germline V gene.

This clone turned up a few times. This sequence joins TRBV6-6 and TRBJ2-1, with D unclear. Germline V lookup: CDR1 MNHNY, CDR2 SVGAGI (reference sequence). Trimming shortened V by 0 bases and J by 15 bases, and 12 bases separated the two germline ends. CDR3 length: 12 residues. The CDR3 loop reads CASSYSTQSPFF. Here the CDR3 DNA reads TGTGCCAGCAGTTACTCAACACAGTCGCCGTTCTTC.

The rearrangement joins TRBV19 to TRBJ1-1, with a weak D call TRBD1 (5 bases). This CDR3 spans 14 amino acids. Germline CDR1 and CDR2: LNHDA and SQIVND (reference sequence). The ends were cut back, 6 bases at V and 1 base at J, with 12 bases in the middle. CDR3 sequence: CASSNHQGNTEAFF. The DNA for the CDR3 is TGTGCCAGTAGCAATCATCAGGGGAACACTGAAGCTTTCTTT.

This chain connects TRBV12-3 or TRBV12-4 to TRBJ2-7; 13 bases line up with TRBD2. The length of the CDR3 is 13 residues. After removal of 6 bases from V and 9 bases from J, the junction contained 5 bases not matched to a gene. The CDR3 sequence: CASSPGLAGRQYF. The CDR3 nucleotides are TGTGCCAGCAGCCCGGGACTAGCGGGACGGCAGTACTTC.

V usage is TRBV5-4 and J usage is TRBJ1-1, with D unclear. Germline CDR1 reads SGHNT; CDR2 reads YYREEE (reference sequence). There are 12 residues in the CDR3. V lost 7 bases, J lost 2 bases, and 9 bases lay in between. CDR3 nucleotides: TGTGCCAGCTCTATCACCAACACTGAAGCTTTCTTT. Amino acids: CASSITNTEAFF.

The DNA of the CDR3 is TGTGCCAGCAAAGATCAGGGCACTGAAGCTTTCTTT. The encoded protein is CASKDQGTEAFF. The chain recombines TRBV6-5 with TRBJ1-1; TRBD1 is a possible D gene (5 bases). The CDR3 length is 12 residues. Trimming cost V 7 bases and J 4 bases, with 10 bases left between them. Germline V gives CDR1 MNHEY, CDR2 SVGAGI.

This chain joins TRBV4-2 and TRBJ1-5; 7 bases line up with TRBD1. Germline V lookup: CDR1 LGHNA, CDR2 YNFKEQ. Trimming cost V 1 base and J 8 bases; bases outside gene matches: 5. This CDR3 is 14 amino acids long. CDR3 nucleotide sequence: TGTGCCAGCAGCCAAGGAACAGGGGAAGAGCCCCAGCATTTT. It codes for CASSQGTGEEPQHF.

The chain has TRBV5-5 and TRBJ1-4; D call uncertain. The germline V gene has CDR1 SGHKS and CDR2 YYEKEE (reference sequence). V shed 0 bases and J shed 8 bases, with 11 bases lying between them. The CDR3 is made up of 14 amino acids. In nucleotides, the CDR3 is TGTGCCAGCAGCTTGGCCGGAGGAGGAGAAAAACTGTTTTTT. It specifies CASSLAGGGEKLFF.

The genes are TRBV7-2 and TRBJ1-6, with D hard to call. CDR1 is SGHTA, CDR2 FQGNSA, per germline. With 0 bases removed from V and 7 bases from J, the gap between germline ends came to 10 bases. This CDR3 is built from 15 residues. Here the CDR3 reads CASSLAPGINSPLHF. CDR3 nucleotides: TGTGCCAGCAGCTTAGCTCCGGGAATCAATTCACCCCTCCACTTT.

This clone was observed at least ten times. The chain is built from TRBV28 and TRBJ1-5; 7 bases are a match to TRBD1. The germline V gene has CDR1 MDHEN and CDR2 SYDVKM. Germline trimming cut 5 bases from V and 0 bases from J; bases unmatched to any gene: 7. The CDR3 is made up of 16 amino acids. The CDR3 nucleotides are TGTGCCAGCAGTCGCGGGACAGCATATAGCAATCAGCCCCAGCATTTT. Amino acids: CASSRGTAYSNQPQHF.

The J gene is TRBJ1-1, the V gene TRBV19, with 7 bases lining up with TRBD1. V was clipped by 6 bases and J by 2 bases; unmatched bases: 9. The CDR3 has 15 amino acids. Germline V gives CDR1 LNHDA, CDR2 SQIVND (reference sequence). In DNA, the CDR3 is TGTGCCAGTAGAAGCAGGGGGACAGCCAACACTGAAGCTTTCTTT. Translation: CASRSRGTANTEAFF.

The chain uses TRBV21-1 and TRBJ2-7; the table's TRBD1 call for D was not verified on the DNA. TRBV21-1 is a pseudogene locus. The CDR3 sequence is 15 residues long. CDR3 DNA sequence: TGTGCCAGCAGCCCCAGTTCCAGGCCCCTTTACGAGCAGTACTTC. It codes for CASSPSSRPLYEQYF.

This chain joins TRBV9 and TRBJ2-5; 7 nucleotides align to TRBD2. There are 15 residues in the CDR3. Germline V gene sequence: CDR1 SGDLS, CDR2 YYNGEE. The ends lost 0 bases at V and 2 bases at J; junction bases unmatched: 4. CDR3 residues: CASSVEASGQETQYF. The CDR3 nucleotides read TGTGCCAGCAGCGTAGAGGCTAGCGGTCAAGAGACCCAGTACTTC.

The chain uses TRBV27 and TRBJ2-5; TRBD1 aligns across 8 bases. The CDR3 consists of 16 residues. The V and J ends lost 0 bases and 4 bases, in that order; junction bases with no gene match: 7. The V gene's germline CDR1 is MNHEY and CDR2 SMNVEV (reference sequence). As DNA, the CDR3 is TGTGCCAGCAGTTTATCTACAGGGGGTAGTATAGAGACCCAGTACTTC. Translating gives CASSLSTGGSIETQYF.

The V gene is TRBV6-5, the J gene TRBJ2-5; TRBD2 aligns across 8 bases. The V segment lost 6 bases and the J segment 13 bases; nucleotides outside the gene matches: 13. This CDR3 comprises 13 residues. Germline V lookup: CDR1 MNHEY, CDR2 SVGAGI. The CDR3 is CASRISGTREGYF. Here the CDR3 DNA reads TGTGCCAGCAGAATATCCGGGACTAGAGAGGGGTACTTC.

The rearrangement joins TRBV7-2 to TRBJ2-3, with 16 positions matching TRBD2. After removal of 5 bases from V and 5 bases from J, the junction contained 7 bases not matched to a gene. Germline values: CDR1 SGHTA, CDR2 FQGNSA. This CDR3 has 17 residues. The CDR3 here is CASSTGTSGRAKDTQYF. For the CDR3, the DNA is TGTGCCAGCAGCACCGGGACTAGCGGGAGGGCGAAAGATACGCAGTATTTT.

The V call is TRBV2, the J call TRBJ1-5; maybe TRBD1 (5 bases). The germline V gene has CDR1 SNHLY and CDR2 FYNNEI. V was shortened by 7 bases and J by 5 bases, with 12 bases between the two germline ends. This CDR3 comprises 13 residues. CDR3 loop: CASTGGGYQPQHF. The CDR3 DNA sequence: TGTGCCAGCACCGGGGGGGGTTATCAGCCCCAGCATTTT.

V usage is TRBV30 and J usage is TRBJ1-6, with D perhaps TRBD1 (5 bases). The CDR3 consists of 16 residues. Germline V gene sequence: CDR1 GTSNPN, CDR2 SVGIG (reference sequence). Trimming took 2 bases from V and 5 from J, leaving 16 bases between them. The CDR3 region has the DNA TGTGCCTGGAGTTTGGGGGGACTCGGCAATAATTCACCCCTCCACTTT. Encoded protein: CAWSLGGLGNNSPLHF.

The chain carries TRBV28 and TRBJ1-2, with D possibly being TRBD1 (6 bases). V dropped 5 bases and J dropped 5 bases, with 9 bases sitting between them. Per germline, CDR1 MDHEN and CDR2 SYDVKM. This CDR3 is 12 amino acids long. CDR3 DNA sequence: TGTGCCAGCAGTCGAACAGGGTATGGCTACACCTTC. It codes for CASSRTGYGYTF.

CDR3: CASSLAASGGLYEQYF. The CDR3 DNA sequence: TGTGCCAGCAGCTTGGCGGCTAGCGGGGGCTTATACGAGCAGTACTTC. The J gene is TRBJ2-7, the V gene TRBV5-5; 10 nucleotides match TRBD2. This CDR3 is built from 16 residues. Looked up from germline, CDR1 is SGHKS and CDR2 is YYEKEE (reference sequence). Losses at the gene ends were 0 bases for V and 4 bases for J; bases not matched to a gene: 7. The whole variable domain, filled in from reference TRBV5-5 and TRBJ2-7, reads DAGVTQSPTHLIKTRGQQVTLRCSPISGHKSVSWYQQVLGQGPQFIFQYYEKEERGRGNFPDRFSARQFPNYSSELNVNALLLGDSALYLCASSLAASGGLYEQYFGPGTRLTVT.

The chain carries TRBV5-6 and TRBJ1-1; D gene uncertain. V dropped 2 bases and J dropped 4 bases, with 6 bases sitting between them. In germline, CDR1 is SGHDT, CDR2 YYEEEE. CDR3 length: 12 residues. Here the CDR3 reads CASSFHSTEAFF. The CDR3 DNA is TGTGCCAGCAGCTTCCATAGCACTGAAGCTTTCTTT.

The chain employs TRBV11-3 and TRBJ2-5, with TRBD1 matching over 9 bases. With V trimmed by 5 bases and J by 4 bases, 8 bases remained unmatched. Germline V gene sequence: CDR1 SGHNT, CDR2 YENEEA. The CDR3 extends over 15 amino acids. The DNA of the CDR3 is TGTGCCAGCAGCCCCCCCGGGACAGGGCGAGAGACCCAGTACTTC. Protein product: CASSPPGTGRETQYF.

Written as DNA, the CDR3 is TGTGCCACCAGCAGAGATACAGGTAGCCACGAGCAGTACTTC. It encodes CATSRDTGSHEQYF. This chain connects TRBV15 to TRBJ2-7; D may be TRBD1 (5 bases). The germline V gene has CDR1 LNHNV and CDR2 YYDKDF (reference sequence). The V gene lost 0 bases and the J gene lost 5 bases, with 11 bases spanning the gap. The CDR3 runs to 14 residues.

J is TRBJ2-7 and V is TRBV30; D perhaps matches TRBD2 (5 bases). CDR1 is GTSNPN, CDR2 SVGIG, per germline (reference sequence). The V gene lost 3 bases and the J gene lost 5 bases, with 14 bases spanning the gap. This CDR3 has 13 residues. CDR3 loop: CAWSLGSGNEQYF. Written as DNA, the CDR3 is TGTGCCTGGAGCCTAGGGAGCGGCAACGAGCAGTACTTC.

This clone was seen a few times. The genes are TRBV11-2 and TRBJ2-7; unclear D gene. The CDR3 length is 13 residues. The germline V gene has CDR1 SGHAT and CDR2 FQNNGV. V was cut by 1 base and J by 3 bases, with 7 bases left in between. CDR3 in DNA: TGTGCCAGCAGCTTAGGACAAAACTACGAGCAGTACTTC. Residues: CASSLGQNYEQYF. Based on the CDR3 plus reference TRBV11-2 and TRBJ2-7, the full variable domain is EAGVAQSPRYKIIEKRQSVAFWCNPISGHATLYWYQQILGQGPKLLIQFQNNGVVDDSQLPKDRFSAERLKGVDSTLKIQPAKLEDSAVYLCASSLGQNYEQYFGPGTRLTVT.

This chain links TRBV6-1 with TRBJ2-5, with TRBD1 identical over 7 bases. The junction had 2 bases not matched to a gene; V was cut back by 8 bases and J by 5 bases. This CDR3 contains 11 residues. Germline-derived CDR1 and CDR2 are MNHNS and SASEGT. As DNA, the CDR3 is TGTGCCAGCCTACAGGGGGAGACCCAGTACTTC. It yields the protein CASLQGETQYF.

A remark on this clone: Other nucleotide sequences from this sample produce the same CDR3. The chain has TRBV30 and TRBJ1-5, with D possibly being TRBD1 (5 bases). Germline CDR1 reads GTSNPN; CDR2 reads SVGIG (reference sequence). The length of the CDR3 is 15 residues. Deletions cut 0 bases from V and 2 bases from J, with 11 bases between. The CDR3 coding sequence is TGTGCCTGGAGTGTAGGTCAGGGCGGCAATCAGCCCCAGCATTTT. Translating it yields CAWSVGQGGNQPQHF.